These 15 T cell receptor beta chains were sequenced from one sample in a study of T cells and Merkel cell carcinoma outcomes. Measured with immunoSEQ multiplex PCR; TCRdb has only the in-frame clones, and not every one. Of approximately 15,000 clones in the sample, over 80% are singletons; the top ten hold 6.5% to 8.5%. The sequencing sample was made of tumor tissue from Merkel cell carcinoma. The receptors derive from a human donor with Merkel cell carcinoma.

This clone came up once. The rearrangement uses TRBV5-4 and TRBJ2-3; D might be TRBD2 (6 bases). CDR3 length: 15 residues. The V end was cut by 0 bases, the J end by 4 bases, with 12 bases between. The germline V gene has CDR1 SGHNT and CDR2 YYREEE (reference sequence). The CDR3 loop reads CASSLGGEVADTQYF. Here the CDR3 DNA reads TGTGCCAGCAGCTTGGGTGGGGAGGTCGCAGATACGCAGTATTTT.

This clone has only one observation. This sample includes further DNA sequences coding for the same CDR3. This chain connects TRBV6-5 to TRBJ2-2; D uncertain. The CDR3 length is 14 residues. Trimming stripped 6 bases from V and 5 bases from J, with 13 bases between. In germline, CDR1 is MNHEY, CDR2 SVGAGI. In DNA, the CDR3 is TGTGCCAGCAGCTATGATTCTGGGACCGGGGAGCTGTTTTTT. Translated: CASSYDSGTGELFF.

The chain couples TRBV2 to TRBJ1-2; D possibly corresponds to TRBD1 (6 bases). Trimming removed 3 bases from V and 3 bases from J, with 14 bases in between. Germline V lookup: CDR1 SNHLY, CDR2 FYNNEI. The CDR3 has 15 amino acids. The CDR3 DNA follows: TGTGCCAGCAGTGAGGTCACCAGGGGTGACTATGGCTACACCTTC. Translated, it gives CASSEVTRGDYGYTF.

The chain is built from TRBV5-1 and TRBJ1-1; the D gene is possibly TRBD1 (5 bases). CDR3 size: 13 residues. In germline, CDR1 is SGHRS, CDR2 YFSETQ. The V gene lost 9 bases and the J gene lost 9 bases, with 21 bases spanning the gap. The CDR3 sequence is CATSEGLPPKAFF. The CDR3 DNA reads TGCGCCACCTCAGAGGGACTCCCACCTAAAGCTTTCTTT.

The chain employs TRBV27 and TRBJ2-1; no clear D. This CDR3 comprises 14 residues. Germline CDR1 reads MNHEY; CDR2 reads SMNVEV (reference sequence). The V gene lost 6 bases and the J gene lost 0 bases, with 9 bases spanning the gap. CDR3 sequence reads: CASRRRSSYNEQFF. CDR3 nucleotides: TGTGCCAGCAGGAGACGGAGCTCCTACAATGAGCAGTTCTTC.

CDR3 protein: CASSYSVQGRDGYTF. CDR3 DNA: TGTGCCAGCAGTTACTCGGTGCAGGGAAGGGATGGCTACACCTTC. This chain connects TRBV6-6 to TRBJ1-2, with a weak D call TRBD1 (5 bases). CDR1 is MNHNY, CDR2 SVGAGI, per germline (reference sequence). The germline V and J ends were trimmed by 0 bases and 6 bases, with 14 bases remaining between them. The CDR3 has 15 residues.

The chain carries TRBV7-6 and TRBJ2-7, with D maybe TRBD1 (6 bases). CDR3 length equals 14 residues. V lost 4 bases and J 9 bases, leaving 19 bases between the germline ends. From germline, CDR1 is SGHVS and CDR2 FNYEAQ. The CDR3 region is CASSSPFKQGRQYF. CDR3 in DNA: TGTGCCAGCAGCTCCCCATTTAAACAGGGACGGCAGTACTTC.

The V and J genes are TRBV18 and TRBJ1-5; D possibly corresponds to TRBD1 (5 bases). Looked up from germline, CDR1 is KGHSH and CDR2 is LQKENI. Trimming took off 6 bases at V and 2 bases at J, with 23 bases between the two ends. The CDR3 totals 18 residues. Written as DNA, the CDR3 is TGTGCCAGCTCTGTGGTGGCAGGGAGATGGCGGGGCAATCAGCCCCAGCATTTT. Protein sequence: CASSVVAGRWRGNQPQHF.

CDR3: CASSNSQRTEAFF. In DNA, the CDR3 is TGCGCCAGCAGTAACAGTCAACGTACTGAAGCTTTCTTT. The chain recombines TRBV10-2 with TRBJ1-1; D gene ambiguous. CDR1 and CDR2 from the germline V gene are WSHSY and SAAADI. V lost 5 bases to trimming and J lost 5 bases, with 12 bases between them. There are 13 residues in the CDR3.

The chain couples TRBV7-6 to TRBJ2-1; D might be TRBD2 (6 bases). V dropped 0 bases and J dropped 9 bases, with 9 bases sitting between them. This CDR3 contains 13 residues. Germline V gene sequence: CDR1 SGHVS, CDR2 FNYEAQ. In DNA form, the CDR3 reads TGTGCCAGCAGCTTAGCTCGGGAGACTGAGCAGTTCTTC. Encoded protein: CASSLARETEQFF.

The V call is TRBV19, the J call TRBJ1-5; possibly TRBD1 for D (5 bases). There are 15 residues in the CDR3. Germline V gene data show CDR1 as LNHDA and CDR2 as SQIVND (reference sequence). V lost 6 bases and J 5 bases, leaving 17 bases between the germline ends. DNA for the CDR3: TGTGCCAGTAGCCCCCTCTCGGGGGAAGATCAGCCCCAGCATTTT. This translates into CASSPLSGEDQPQHF.

This clone was picked up one time. The chain employs TRBV27 and TRBJ2-3; TRBD2 matches 9 bases. Germline loops: CDR1 MNHEY, CDR2 SMNVEV (reference sequence). V lost 5 bases and J lost 0; bases outside the gene matches: 12. This CDR3 has 18 residues. The CDR3 DNA is TGTGCCAGCAGTCCAAGACTAGCGGAGGCCCCTAGCACAGATACGCAGTATTTT. Translated, it gives CASSPRLAEAPSTDTQYF.

The chain uses TRBV6-1 and TRBJ2-5; possibly TRBD1 for D (6 bases). The germline V gene encodes CDR1 MNHNS and CDR2 SASEGT. V shed 3 bases and J shed 4 bases, with 15 bases lying between them. The CDR3 is made up of 15 amino acids. CDR3 residues: CASSDLWGRSETQYF. In DNA form, the CDR3 reads TGTGCCAGCAGTGATTTATGGGGGCGCTCAGAGACCCAGTACTTC.

The chain carries TRBV19 and TRBJ2-3; D is perhaps TRBD2 (5 bases). This CDR3 comprises 13 residues. The V gene's germline CDR1 is LNHDA and CDR2 SQIVND (reference sequence). Trimming left V 1 base short and J 5 bases short, with 7 bases between. Here the CDR3 reads CASSIVEEDTQYF. As DNA, the CDR3 is TGTGCCAGTAGTATAGTGGAGGAAGATACGCAGTATTTT.

The CDR3 spells CASSFTADLTYEQYF. CDR3 sequence (DNA): TGTGCCAGCAGTTTTACGGCAGACCTAACCTACGAGCAGTACTTC. V gene TRBV27 combines with J gene TRBJ2-7, with D unclear. The length of the CDR3 is 15 residues. Trimming cost V 3 bases and J 2 bases, with 14 bases left between them. The germline V gene has CDR1 MNHEY and CDR2 SMNVEV (reference sequence).